This T cell receptor beta chain is from a study of blood T cell repertoires in COVID-19. About the research overall: Samples of COVID-19 (acute and convalescent) were obtained from the United States, Italy and Spain. From T cells, B-cell-depleted T cells, or PBMCs came the material, which was cDNA or gDNA.

CDR1 and CDR2 from the germline V gene are MNHEY and SMNVEV (reference sequence). V was clipped by 5 bases and J by 0 bases; unmatched bases: 18. This CDR3 has 20 amino acids. Source study methods: Using reference gene primer amplification, nucleated cell counts were estimated. The data were produced by immunoSEQ multiplex PCR, yet TCRdb's version contains in-frame clones alone and is incomplete. D and trimming come from the DNA, and the V and J calls and clone size come from that table. This table holds under 300,000 clones, approximately 87% found once. This sequence was found in a man aged 55 to 69 with acute or convalescent COVID-19. The rearrangement joins TRBV27 to TRBJ1-1, with 10 nucleotides matching TRBD1. Sequenced sample: peripheral blood. CDR3 sequence reads: CASSRSPSGTGAILNTEAFF. The CDR3 DNA sequence: TGTGCCAGCAGTCGAAGCCCGTCCGGGACAGGGGCCATCCTGAACACTGAAGCTTTCTTT.